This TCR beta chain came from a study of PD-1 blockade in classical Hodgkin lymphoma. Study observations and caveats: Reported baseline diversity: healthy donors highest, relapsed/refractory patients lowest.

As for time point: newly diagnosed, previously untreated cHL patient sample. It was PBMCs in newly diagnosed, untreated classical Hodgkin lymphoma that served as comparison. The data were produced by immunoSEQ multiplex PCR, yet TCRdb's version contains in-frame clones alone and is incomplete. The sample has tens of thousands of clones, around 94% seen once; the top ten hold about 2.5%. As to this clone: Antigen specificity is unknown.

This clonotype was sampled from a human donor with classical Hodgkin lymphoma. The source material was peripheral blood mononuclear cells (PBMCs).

CDR3 residues: CAISTGDTGELFF. In nucleotides, the CDR3 is TGTGCCATCAGTACAGGGGACACCGGGGAGCTGTTTTTT. The chain couples TRBV10-3 to TRBJ2-2; 7 bases are a match to TRBD1. This CDR3 is 13 amino acids long. Per the germline V gene, CDR1 is ENHRY and CDR2 is SYGVKD. V shed 5 bases, J shed 3 bases, and the junction held 0 bases outside the gene matches.